This T cell receptor beta chain was captured by sequencing in a study of T cells in Graves' hyperthyroidism and ophthalmopathy. There were TCR beta CDR3 regions amplified from RNA transcripts. Primed by the HTBI set, a first-round RT-PCR was run on the TCR CDR3. In TCRdb, the multiplex PCR reads were re-called with MiXCR into one record per CDR3 protein. Here the sample spans about 600,000 distinct CDR3 sequences, 15% to 20% being singletons. The CDR3 is 14 amino acids. V gave up 1 base and J gave up 6 bases, with 13 bases separating them. Germline V gene sequence: CDR1 SQVTM, CDR2 ANQGSEA. Sequenced material: blood. V is TRBV29-1 and J is TRBJ2-1; possible D gene TRBD1, 6 bases. This TCR derives from a woman aged 40 to 50 with Graves' ophthalmopathy. The CDR3 region is CSVEGGLGTNEQFF. The CDR3 DNA reads as TGCAGCGTTGAAGGGGGGCTTGGCACCAATGAGCAGTTCTTC.